These 32 T cell receptor beta chains were all obtained from the same sample, sequenced in a study of early T cells in non-severe SARS-CoV-2 infection. TCRdb processed the 5' RACE reads anew with MiXCR; each CDR3 protein has one entry. The data contain over 55,000 distinct CDR3 sequences, 8.5% to 10% of them singletons. The sequencing sample was made of whole blood. These receptors all come from an adult who was a healthcare worker with PCR-confirmed SARS-CoV-2 infection or an uninfected control (not recorded which).

CDR3 region: CASSSLAGSTDTQYF. CDR3 sequence (DNA): TGTGCCAGCAGCTCCCTAGCGGGGAGCACAGATACGCAGTATTTT. V is TRBV11-2 and J is TRBJ2-3, with TRBD2 matching 9 bases. The CDR3 totals 15 residues. Per the germline V gene, CDR1 is SGHAT and CDR2 is FQNNGV. V shed 4 bases, J shed 0 bases, and the junction held 2 bases outside the gene matches.

This clonotype was seen more than once but under ten times. A junction end diverges from the germline sequence, so it may reflect a read error. V is TRBV6-2 or TRBV6-3 and J is TRBJ2-3; 7 bases fit TRBD2. Germline values: CDR1 MNHEY, CDR2 SVGEGT. The CDR3 covers 12 residues. The CDR3: CTSGTRTDTQYF. The CDR3 DNA reads as TGTACCAGCGGGACCCGCACAGATACGCAGTATTTT.

This clonotype was seen only a few times. The genes are TRBV10-3 and TRBJ2-1; no reliable D call. CDR3 length equals 15 residues. CDR1 is ENHRY, CDR2 SYGVKD, per germline. V was pared by 2 bases and J by 0 bases, with 8 bases between. The CDR3 reads CAISEAASSYNEQFF. CDR3 in DNA: TGTGCCATCAGTGAGGCGGCTAGCTCCTACAATGAGCAGTTCTTC.

The chain carries TRBV7-2 and TRBJ1-2; D is unresolved. The ends were cut back, 5 bases at V and 8 bases at J, with 15 bases in the middle. CDR1 and CDR2 (germline): SGHTA, FQGNSA. The CDR3 totals 13 residues. The CDR3 loop reads CASSREGFEGYTF. Written as DNA, the CDR3 is TGTGCCAGCAGCCGCGAGGGCTTTGAGGGCTACACCTTC.

The chain is built from TRBV4-2 and TRBJ2-5; D is ambiguous. The ends were cut back, 0 bases at V and 5 bases at J, with 4 bases in the middle. In germline, CDR1 is LGHNA, CDR2 YNFKEQ. This CDR3 has 12 amino acids. CDR3 in amino acids: CASSQDRETQYF. Here the CDR3 DNA reads TGTGCCAGCAGCCAAGATCGCGAGACCCAGTACTTC.

The chain has TRBV5-1 and TRBJ2-5, with 9 bases matching TRBD2. This CDR3 comprises 15 residues. V dropped 1 base and J dropped 2; count of bases not matched to a gene: 3. The germline gives CDR1 SGHRS, CDR2 YFSETQ. CDR3 nucleotide sequence: TGCGCCAGCAGCTTGAGCCTAGCGGGACAAGAGACCCAGTACTTC. Protein: CASSLSLAGQETQYF.

Many counts were recorded for this clonotype. The chain joins TRBV3-1 to TRBJ2-7; 9 bases fit TRBD2. Germline values: CDR1 LGHDT, CDR2 YNNKEL (reference sequence). Losses at the gene ends were 3 bases for V and 5 bases for J; bases not matched to a gene: 8. This CDR3 region has 15 residues. The CDR3 region is CASSHSGLAIDEQYF. The CDR3 nucleotides are TGTGCCAGCAGCCATTCGGGACTAGCAATCGACGAGCAGTACTTC.

The chain recombines TRBV14 with TRBJ2-7; D might be TRBD1 (7 bases). In germline, CDR1 is SGHDN, CDR2 FVKESK. Trimming stripped 0 bases from V and 6 bases from J, with 18 bases between. The length of the CDR3 is 16 residues. CDR3 nucleotide sequence: TGTGCCAGCAGCCAAGAAACAAGGGCAGGGGGAGGCGAGCAGTACTTC. It translates to CASSQETRAGGGEQYF.

This clonotype was found many times. The chain combines TRBV7-3 with TRBJ2-1; 9 nucleotides agree with TRBD1. The junction had 19 bases not matched to a gene; V was cut back by 5 bases and J by 8 bases. This CDR3 is 18 amino acids long. Looked up from germline, CDR1 is SGHTA and CDR2 is FQGTGA. In DNA, the CDR3 is TGTGCCAGCAGCCCGCGAGCTATCGGACAGGGGAGGAGGGATGAGCAGTTCTTC. It yields the protein CASSPRAIGQGRRDEQFF.

The chain uses TRBV29-1 and TRBJ2-1, with 7 bases that match TRBD1. This CDR3 contains 10 residues. The V gene end was trimmed by 3 bases and the J gene end by 12 bases; junction bases not matched to a gene: 2. Per germline, CDR1 SQVTM and CDR2 ANQGSEA. The CDR3 coding sequence is TGCAGCGTTGAGGACAGGTCGCAGTTCTTC. Its protein product is CSVEDRSQFF.

CDR3 sequence reads: CAWRQGQGYEQYF. In DNA, the CDR3 is TGTGCCTGGAGGCAAGGACAGGGCTACGAGCAGTACTTC. The chain couples TRBV30 to TRBJ2-7; TRBD1 matches 8 bases. CDR1 and CDR2 from the germline V gene are GTSNPN and SVGIG (reference sequence). This CDR3 has 13 residues. J lost 3 bases, V lost 3 bases, and 4 bases had no gene match.

A few counts support this clonotype. The rearrangement joins TRBV20-1 to TRBJ1-5; no clear D gene. This CDR3 contains 14 residues. V was pared by 1 base and J by 5 bases, with 12 bases between. In germline, CDR1 is DFQATT, CDR2 SNEGSKA (reference sequence). The CDR3 nucleotides read TGCAGTGCTAGAGTCGCGGGGAGGCATCAGCCCCAGCATTTT. Translated, it gives CSARVAGRHQPQHF.

This clonotype was counted a few times. The CDR3, as DNA: TGTGCCAGCAGTCAAGCCAGGGGTAGGGAGCAGTACTTC. Its protein is CASSQARGREQYF. This chain links TRBV6-6 with TRBJ2-7; a possible D gene is TRBD1 (6 bases). Trimming removed 5 bases at V and 7 bases at J, with 15 bases between. Germline V lookup: CDR1 MNHNY, CDR2 SVGAGI (reference sequence). The CDR3 is 13 amino acids.

At least ten counts were recorded for this clonotype. This chain connects TRBV12-3 or TRBV12-4 to TRBJ1-2; TRBD1 might be the D (6 bases). Trimming took 5 bases from V and 8 from J, leaving 18 bases between them. CDR3 length: 14 amino acids. The CDR3 DNA reads as TGTGCCAGCAGTCAAGGACAGAACTACGGGGGCTACACCTTC. It is translated as CASSQGQNYGGYTF.

A few counts support this clonotype. V is TRBV9 and J is TRBJ1-1; a weak D match, TRBD1 (6 bases). The CDR3 runs to 15 residues. Per the germline V gene, CDR1 is SGDLS and CDR2 is YYNGEE. The V and J ends lost 0 bases and 1 base respectively, with 10 bases between them. This CDR3 is CASSVDVQGNTEAFF. Here the CDR3 DNA reads TGTGCCAGCAGCGTAGATGTACAGGGGAACACTGAAGCTTTCTTT. The variable domain in full, completed from reference TRBV9 and TRBJ1-1, reads DSGVTQTPKHLITATGQRVTLRCSPRSGDLSVYWYQQSLDQGLQFLIQYYNGEERAKGNILERFSAQQFPDLHSELNLSSLELGDSALYFCASSVDVQGNTEAFFGQGTRLTVV.

This clonotype was recorded at least ten times. The V gene is TRBV20-1, the J gene TRBJ2-1; D not resolved. Germline-derived CDR1 and CDR2 are DFQATT and SNEGSKA (reference sequence). Trimming left V 0 bases short and J 5 bases short, with 11 bases between. The CDR3 is made up of 14 amino acids. In DNA form, the CDR3 reads TGCAGTGCTAGAGAAGGCGGCTATCACAATGAGCAGTTCTTC. Translated, it gives CSAREGGYHNEQFF.

In this sample, this clonotype turned up a few times. DNA for the CDR3: TGTGCCAGCAGCACCCCATCCCACCGCGGCGGGGGGAGCTCCTACGAGCAGTACTTC. Protein product: CASSTPSHRGGGSSYEQYF. The chain recombines TRBV7-2 with TRBJ2-7, with 8 bases aligning to TRBD2. The germline CDR1 and CDR2 sequences are SGHTA and FQGNSA. J was trimmed by 0 bases and V by 5 bases; bases with no gene match: 18. This CDR3 has 19 amino acids.

This clonotype was counted at least ten times. The chain is built from TRBV12-3 or TRBV12-4 and TRBJ2-1, with 7 bases matching TRBD1. V trimming: 6 bases; J trimming: 1 base; junction bases outside the gene matches: 6. The CDR3 consists of 15 residues. Here the CDR3 DNA reads TGTGCCAGCAGCCCCAGGGGGTATTCCTACAATGAGCAGTTCTTC. This sequence encodes CASSPRGYSYNEQFF.

This clonotype came up many times. The chain joins TRBV11-2 to TRBJ2-7; D not resolved. This CDR3 contains 15 residues. The V end lost 2 bases, the J end lost 0 bases, and 11 bases lay between the germline ends. Looked up from germline, CDR1 is SGHAT and CDR2 is FQNNGV. The CDR3 DNA is TGTGCCAGCAGCTTAATAGGGATGGGCTCCTACGAGCAGTACTTC. Residues: CASSLIGMGSYEQYF.

This clonotype was observed many times. The V call is TRBV20-1, the J call TRBJ2-3; 8 nucleotides align to TRBD2. The trim removed 5 bases at V and 3 bases at J, leaving 10 bases unmatched. From germline, CDR1 is DFQATT and CDR2 SNEGSKA (reference sequence). This CDR3 is built from 15 residues. The CDR3 loop reads CSASEAGDATDTQYF. The CDR3, as DNA: TGCAGTGCTTCTGAAGCGGGAGACGCAACAGATACGCAGTATTTT.

J is TRBJ2-1 and V is TRBV4-1, with D possibly TRBD2 on 5 matching bases. There are 13 residues in the CDR3. Trimming cost V 8 bases and J 7 bases, with 15 bases left between them. CDR1 and CDR2 from the germline V gene are MGHRA and YSYEKL. CDR3 DNA sequence: TGCGCCAGCGGCCTACTAGGGTTGAATGAGCAGTTCTTC. Amino acid sequence: CASGLLGLNEQFF.

This clonotype was counted a few times. The CDR3 nucleotides read TGCAGCGTTATCCCGGGGAACACTGAAGCTTTCTTT. Its protein product is CSVIPGNTEAFF. The chain uses TRBV29-1 and TRBJ1-1; no firm D call. There are 12 residues in the CDR3. Germline V CDR1 and CDR2: SQVTM, ANQGSEA. Trimming shortened V by 5 bases and J by 1 base, and 8 bases separated the two germline ends.

This clonotype was detected a few times. V usage is TRBV5-5 and J usage is TRBJ1-1, with D hard to call. The CDR3 covers 15 residues. Germline assignment: CDR1 SGHKS and CDR2 YYEKEE (reference sequence). V shed 2 bases and J shed 3 bases, with 14 bases lying between them. The CDR3 here is CASSFVQIGYTEAFF. For the CDR3, the DNA is TGTGCCAGCAGCTTCGTACAAATTGGGTACACTGAAGCTTTCTTT.

This clonotype showed up many times. This chain joins TRBV7-3 and TRBJ2-6; maybe TRBD2 (5 bases). Trimming pared 2 bases from V and 0 bases from J, leaving 14 bases between. Germline CDR1 SGHTA, CDR2 FQGTGA. This CDR3 region has 18 residues. CDR3 sequence reads: CASSLRGRDISGANVLTF. DNA of the CDR3: TGTGCCAGCAGCTTACGAGGGAGAGATATCTCTGGGGCCAACGTCCTGACTTTC.

The rearrangement joins TRBV3-1 to TRBJ1-1; possibly TRBD1 for D (5 bases). Germline V lookup: CDR1 LGHDT, CDR2 YNNKEL (reference sequence). This CDR3 has 15 residues. V dropped 1 base and J dropped 8 bases, with 17 bases sitting between them. The CDR3: CASSQGPGRSTEAFF. The CDR3 DNA follows: TGTGCCAGCAGCCAAGGTCCGGGACGGTCGACCGAAGCTTTCTTT.

There are many counts of this clonotype. The chain recombines TRBV6-2 or TRBV6-3 with TRBJ2-1, with 9 positions matching TRBD2. In germline, CDR1 is MNHEY, CDR2 SVGEGT. J gave up 0 bases and V 5 bases, and 17 bases lay outside the gene matches. The CDR3 extends over 20 amino acids. CDR3 sequence: CASSRLGGPSGISSYNEQFF. CDR3 DNA sequence: TGTGCCAGCAGTCGGCTTGGGGGCCCTAGCGGGATCAGCTCCTACAATGAGCAGTTCTTC.

In its sample, this clonotype was seen many times. The chain is built from TRBV7-2 and TRBJ2-1, with 8 positions matching TRBD2. CDR1 is SGHTA and CDR2 is FQGNSA in the germline V gene. J lost 7 bases, V lost 3 bases, and 17 bases had no gene match. The CDR3 contains 18 residues. The CDR3 sequence is CASSFLAGTLTASNEQFF. The CDR3 DNA sequence: TGTGCCAGCAGCTTTCTAGCGGGCACCCTCACCGCGAGTAATGAGCAGTTCTTC.

In this sample, this clonotype turned up a few times. The DNA for the CDR3 is TGTGCCAGCAGCGCCGCTATAAACACTGAAGCTTTCTTT. This sequence encodes CASSAAINTEAFF. This chain links TRBV9 with TRBJ1-1; D ambiguous. There are 13 residues in the CDR3. Trimming took 3 bases from V and 2 from J, leaving 8 bases between them. Per the germline V gene, CDR1 is SGDLS and CDR2 is YYNGEE.

The chain carries TRBV18 and TRBJ1-1; a weak D match, TRBD1 (5 bases). V was pared by 5 bases and J by 4 bases, with 8 bases between. Germline CDR1 reads KGHSH; CDR2 reads LQKENI. The CDR3 spans 12 residues. The DNA of the CDR3 is TGTGCCAGCTCATCACAGGCCACTGAAGCTTTCTTT. It translates to CASSSQATEAFF.

The chain's CDR3 is CASSFRDRYQETQYF. The CDR3 nucleotides read TGTGCCAGCAGCTTCCGGGACAGGTACCAAGAGACCCAGTACTTC. V and J are TRBV5-8 and TRBJ2-5; 8 bases are a match to TRBD1. The germline V gene encodes CDR1 SGHTS and CDR2 YDEGEE. Losses at the gene ends were 2 bases for V and 0 bases for J; bases not matched to a gene: 3. The CDR3 extends over 15 amino acids.

In its sample, this clonotype was seen a few times. The V call is TRBV20-1, the J call TRBJ2-3, with TRBD2 matching 8 bases. Germline values: CDR1 DFQATT, CDR2 SNEGSKA (reference sequence). V lost 6 bases to trimming and J lost 4 bases; unmatched junction nucleotides: 6. This CDR3 region has 13 residues. The CDR3 here is CSATPGGPDTQYF. The CDR3 DNA reads TGCAGTGCCACCCCGGGGGGGCCAGATACGCAGTATTTT.

In DNA, the CDR3 is TGTGCCAGCAGCCATGAACACCAAAGAGGAGAGACCCAGTACTTC. The encoded protein is CASSHEHQRGETQYF. V and J are TRBV12-3 or TRBV12-4 and TRBJ2-5; no definite D call. The CDR3 has 15 amino acids. Trimming shortened V by 6 bases and J by 4 bases, and 18 bases separated the two germline ends.